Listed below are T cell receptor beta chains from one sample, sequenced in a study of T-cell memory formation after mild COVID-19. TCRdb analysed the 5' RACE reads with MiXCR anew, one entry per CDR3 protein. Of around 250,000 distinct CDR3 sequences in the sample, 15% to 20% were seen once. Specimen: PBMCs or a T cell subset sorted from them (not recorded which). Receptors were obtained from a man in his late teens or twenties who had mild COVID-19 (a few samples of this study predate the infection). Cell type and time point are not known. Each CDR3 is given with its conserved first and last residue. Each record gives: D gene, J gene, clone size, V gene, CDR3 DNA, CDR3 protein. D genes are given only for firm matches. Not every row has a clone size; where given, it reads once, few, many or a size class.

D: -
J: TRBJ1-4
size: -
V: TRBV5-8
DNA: TGTGCCAGCAGCTTGGGACCAGGGAAGAGAACTAATGAAAAACTGTTTTTT
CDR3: CASSLGPGKRTNEKLFF

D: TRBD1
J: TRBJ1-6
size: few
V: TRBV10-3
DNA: TGTGCCATCAGTGACGGCCCGGGGACAGCTAATTCACCCCTCCACTTT
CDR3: CAISDGPGTANSPLHF

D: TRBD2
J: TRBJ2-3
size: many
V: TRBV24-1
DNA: TGTGCCACCAGTGATGACAGGACTAGCGCAGATACGCAGTATTTT
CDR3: CATSDDRTSADTQYF

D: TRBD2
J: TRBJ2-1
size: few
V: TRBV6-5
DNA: TGTGCCAGCAGTTACTCGATGACGCGGGGGGGCTTCGGGCAGTTCTTC
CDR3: CASSYSMTRGGFGQFF

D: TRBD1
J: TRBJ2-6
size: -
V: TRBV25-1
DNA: TGTGCCAGCAGTGCAAGGACAGGGGGCGCTGGGGCCAACGTCCTGACTTTC
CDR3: CASSARTGGAGANVLTF

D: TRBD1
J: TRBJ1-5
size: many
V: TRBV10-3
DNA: TGTGCCATCAGTGAACCCGGGACAGATAATCAGCCCCAGCATTTT
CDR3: CAISEPGTDNQPQHF

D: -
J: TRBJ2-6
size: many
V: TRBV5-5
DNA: TGTGCCAGCAGCTCGTGGGACTCTGGGGCCAACGTCCTGACTTTC
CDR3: CASSSWDSGANVLTF

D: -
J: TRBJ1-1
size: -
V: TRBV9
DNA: TGTGCCAGCAGCGTAGGCGGGGCGCGGACTGAAGCTTTCTTT
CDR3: CASSVGGARTEAFF

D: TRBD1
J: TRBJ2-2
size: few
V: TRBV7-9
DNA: TGTGCCAGCAGCCTGGACAGGGTACTTCCCGGGGAGCTGTTTTTT
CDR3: CASSLDRVLPGELFF

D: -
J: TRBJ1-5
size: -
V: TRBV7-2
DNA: TGTGCCAGCAGCAATTCCGGCGGTGGGCAGCCCCAGCATTTT
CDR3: CASSNSGGGQPQHF

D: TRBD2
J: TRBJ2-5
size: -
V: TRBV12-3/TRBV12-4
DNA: TGTGCCAGCAGTTCAGCCCGACTAGCACGCCAAGAGACCCAGTACTTC
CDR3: CASSSARLARQETQYF

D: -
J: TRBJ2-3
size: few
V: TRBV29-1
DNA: TGCAGCGCTGAGAGGGGGTTGGGAGATACGCAGTATTTT
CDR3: CSAERGLGDTQYF

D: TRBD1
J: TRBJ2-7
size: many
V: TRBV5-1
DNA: TGCGCCAGCAGCCACGGGACAGGGGTCCACGAGCAGTACTTC
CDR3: CASSHGTGVHEQYF

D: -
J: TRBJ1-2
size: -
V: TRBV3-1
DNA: TGTGCCAGCAGCCCGGGCAGTCTATATGGCTACACCTTC
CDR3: CASSPGSLYGYTF

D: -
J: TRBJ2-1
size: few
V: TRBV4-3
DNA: TGCGCCAGCAGCCAAGCTCCACTCGGCCCCGACAATGAGCAGTTCTTC
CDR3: CASSQAPLGPDNEQFF

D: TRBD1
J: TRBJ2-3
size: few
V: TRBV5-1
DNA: TGCGCCAGCAGCTTGTTGACAGGGGAATCAAATACGCAGTATTTT
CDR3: CASSLLTGESNTQYF

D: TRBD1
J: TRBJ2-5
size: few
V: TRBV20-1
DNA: TGCAGCGCGGACAGGGATGGAGAGACCCAGTACTTC
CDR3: CSADRDGETQYF

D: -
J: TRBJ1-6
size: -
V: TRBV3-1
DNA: TGTGCCAGCAGCTATTCCTCGGCCAACTCACCCCTCCACTTT
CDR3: CASSYSSANSPLHF

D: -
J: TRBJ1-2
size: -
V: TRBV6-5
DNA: TGTGCCAGCACTTACGGGTGGGGGCGCCGAGGAGGCTACACCTTC
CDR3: CASTYGWGRRGGYTF

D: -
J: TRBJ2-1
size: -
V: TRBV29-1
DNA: TGCAGCGGCAGGGAAAATGAGCAGTTCTTC
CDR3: CSGRENEQFF

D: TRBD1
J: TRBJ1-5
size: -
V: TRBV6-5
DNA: TGTGCCAGCAGAAAGGCCTCGGGACAGGCTTATCAGCCCCAGCATTTT
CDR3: CASRKASGQAYQPQHF

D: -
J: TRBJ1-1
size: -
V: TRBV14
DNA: TGTGCCAGCAGCCTACTTTGGTCGGGCACTGAAGCTTTCTTT
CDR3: CASSLLWSGTEAFF

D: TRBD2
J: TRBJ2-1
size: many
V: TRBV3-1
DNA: TGTGCCAGCAGCCCCCGAGAGCGGGGGGAGCAGTTCTTC
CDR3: CASSPRERGEQFF

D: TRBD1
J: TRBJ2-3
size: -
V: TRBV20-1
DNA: TGCAGTGCTAGAGATCGGGGACAGACGAGCACAGATACGCAGTATTTT
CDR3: CSARDRGQTSTDTQYF

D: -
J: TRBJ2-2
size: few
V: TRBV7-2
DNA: TGTGCCAGCAGCTTAGCCCTCCTCGGTTTGGGGGGAAACGGGGAGCTGTTTTTT
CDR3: CASSLALLGLGGNGELFF

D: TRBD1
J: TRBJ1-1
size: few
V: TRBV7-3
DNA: TGTGCCAGCAGCCCAGGACAGGGTTGGAACACTGAAGCTTTCTTT
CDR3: CASSPGQGWNTEAFF

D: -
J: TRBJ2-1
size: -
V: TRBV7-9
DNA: TGTGCCAGCCCGGACAGGAGGGACGACAATGAGCAGTTCTTC
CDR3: CASPDRRDDNEQFF

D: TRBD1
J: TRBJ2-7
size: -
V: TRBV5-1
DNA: TGCGCCAGCAGCCTAGGCGGGACAGGCGACGAGCAGTACTTC
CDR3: CASSLGGTGDEQYF

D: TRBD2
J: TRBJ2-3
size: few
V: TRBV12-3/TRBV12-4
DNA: TGTGCCAGCAGGCGGACTAGCGGGCCCGGGGATACGCAGTATTTT
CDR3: CASRRTSGPGDTQYF

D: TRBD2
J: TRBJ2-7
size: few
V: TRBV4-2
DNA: TGTGCCAGCAGCCAAGCGGCGGGGGGCCCCTTCTCCTACGAGCAGTACTTC
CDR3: CASSQAAGGPFSYEQYF

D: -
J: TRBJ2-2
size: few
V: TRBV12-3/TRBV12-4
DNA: TGTGCCAGCAACCCGGGACAGAACACCGGGGAGCTGTTTTTT
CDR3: CASNPGQNTGELFF

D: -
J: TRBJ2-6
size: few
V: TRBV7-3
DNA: TGTGCCAGCAGCCTGGGCGGGCTTGGGGCCAACGTCCTGACTTTC
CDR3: CASSLGGLGANVLTF

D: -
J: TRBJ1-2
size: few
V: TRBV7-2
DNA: TGTGCCAGCAGCTTAGAAGGCCCGTGGGAGGCTGGCTACACCTTC
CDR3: CASSLEGPWEAGYTF

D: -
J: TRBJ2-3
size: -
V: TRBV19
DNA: TGTGCCAGTAGTATTTCCGGGTTAGATACGCAGTATTTT
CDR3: CASSISGLDTQYF

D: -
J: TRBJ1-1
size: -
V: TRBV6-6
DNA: TGTGCCAGCAGTTACATGGAATTGAACACTGAAGCTTTCTTT
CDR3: CASSYMELNTEAFF

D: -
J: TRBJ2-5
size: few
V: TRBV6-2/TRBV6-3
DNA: TGTGCCAGCACCCTGACGGAACAAGAGACCCAGTACTTC
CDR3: CASTLTEQETQYF

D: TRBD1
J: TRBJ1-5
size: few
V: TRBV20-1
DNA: TGCAGTGCGGGGGGACAGGGGAAGAGGGATAGCAATCAGCCCCAGCATTTT
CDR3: CSAGGQGKRDSNQPQHF

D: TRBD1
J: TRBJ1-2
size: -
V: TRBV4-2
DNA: TGTGCCAGCAGCCAGTCCGGGACAGGGAACGGCTACACCTTC
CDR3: CASSQSGTGNGYTF

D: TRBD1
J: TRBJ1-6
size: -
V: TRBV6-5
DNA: TGTGCCAGCAGTTACTTTGGGACAGCCTATAATTCACCCCTCCACTTT
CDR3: CASSYFGTAYNSPLHF

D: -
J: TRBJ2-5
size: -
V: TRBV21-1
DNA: TGTGCCAGCAGCCAGCGCGGGAGGGATGAGACCCAGTACTTC
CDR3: CASSQRGRDETQYF

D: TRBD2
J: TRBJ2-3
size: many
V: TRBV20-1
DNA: TGCAGTGCTAAAATGGGCGGGGGGGCATCAGATACGCAGTATTTT
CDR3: CSAKMGGGASDTQYF

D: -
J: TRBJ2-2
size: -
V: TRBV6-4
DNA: TGTGCCAGCAGTGACGGGGTATCGGACACCGGGGAGCTGTTTTTT
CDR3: CASSDGVSDTGELFF

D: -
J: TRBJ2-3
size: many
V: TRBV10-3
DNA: TGTGCCATCAAGGGTAGACTAGAGTTCACAGATACGCAGTATTTT
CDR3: CAIKGRLEFTDTQYF

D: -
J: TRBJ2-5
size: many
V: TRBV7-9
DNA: TGTGCCAGCACCCCGGGGGAGACCCAGTACTTC
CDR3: CASTPGETQYF

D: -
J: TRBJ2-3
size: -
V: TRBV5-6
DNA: TGTGCCAGCAGCCCACAGGGAAATACGCAGTATTTT
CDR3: CASSPQGNTQYF

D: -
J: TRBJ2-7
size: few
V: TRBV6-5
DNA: TGTGCCAGCAGTTACTCAGGTTCAGGACGCTACGAGCAGTACTTC
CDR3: CASSYSGSGRYEQYF

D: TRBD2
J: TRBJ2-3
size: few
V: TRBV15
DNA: TGTGCCACCAGCCCCCTAGGGCTAGCGGGGATTACAGATACGCAGTATTTT
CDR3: CATSPLGLAGITDTQYF

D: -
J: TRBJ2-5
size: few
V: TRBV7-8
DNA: TGTGCCAGCAGCTTAAGGCTGGCCCAAGAGACCCAGTACTTC
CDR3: CASSLRLAQETQYF

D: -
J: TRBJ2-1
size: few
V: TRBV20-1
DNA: TGCAGCAAGTCGGCCGCGGGACTGAGCGGAAACTACAATGAGCAGTTCTTC
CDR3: CSKSAAGLSGNYNEQFF

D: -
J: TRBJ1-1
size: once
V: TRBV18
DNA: TGTGCCAGCTCACCACCGGGCAGGGTCGGTACGAACACTGAAGCTTTCTTT
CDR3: CASSPPGRVGTNTEAFF

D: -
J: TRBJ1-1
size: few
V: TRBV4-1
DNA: TGCGCCAGCCGATACGAAAGGGGAGGGAGCACTGAAGCTTTCTTT
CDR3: CASRYERGGSTEAFF

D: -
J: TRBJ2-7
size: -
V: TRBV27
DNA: TGTGCCAGCAGTTTAGTCTCGCAGGCAGGCTACGAGCAGTACTTC
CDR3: CASSLVSQAGYEQYF

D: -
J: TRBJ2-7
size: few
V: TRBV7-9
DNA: TGTGCCAGCAGCTTAACAGCGGAGAACTACGAGCAGTACTTC
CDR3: CASSLTAENYEQYF

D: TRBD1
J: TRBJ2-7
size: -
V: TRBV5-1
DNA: TGCGCCAGCAGCCCGGACAGGGTAGAATACGAGCAGTACTTC
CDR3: CASSPDRVEYEQYF